This T cell receptor beta chain is drawn from a study of shared clonotypes between healthy human individuals. Overall study context: CD4 naive cells filled three plates per donor, CD4 memory three, CD8 naive two and CD8 memory one. Overall study findings and caveats: Unshared clonotypes carried lower generation probabilities than those common to all four donors. Naive CD4 clonotypes were shared across a handful of donors at roughly 5.3%.

An even split of each subset's genomic DNA across several immunoSEQ plates was performed. Clones were sequenced by immunoSEQ multiplex PCR, and TCRdb holds only the in-frame ones, with some missing. The table includes over a million clones, roughly 96% detected once. Details on this clone: Its antigen is not known.

The CDR3 length is 16 residues. After removal of 0 bases from V and 2 bases from J, the junction contained 4 bases not matched to a gene. Germline CDR1 and CDR2: SGHVS and FQNEAQ. The chain is built from TRBV7-8 and TRBJ2-1; 7 bases are shared with TRBD2. Sequenced material: naive CD4+ T cells sorted from blood. Subset given: CD45RA+ positively selected. The TCR sequence derives from a man aged 25 to 40 in good health. The CDR3 spells CASSLAGGPPYNEQFF. CDR3 bases: TGTGCCAGCAGCTTAGCGGGAGGGCCTCCCTACAATGAGCAGTTCTTC. Full variable domain (missing parts from reference TRBV7-8 and TRBJ2-1): GAGVSQSPRYKVAKRGQDVALRCDPISGHVSLFWYQQALGQGPEFLTYFQNEAQLDKSGLPSDRFFAERPEGSVSTLKIQRTQQEDSAVYLCASSLAGGPPYNEQFFGPGTRLTVL.